The 17 T cell receptor beta chains given below trace back to one sample, sequenced in a study of blood T cell repertoires in COVID-19. The assay was immunoSEQ multiplex PCR, and TCRdb's table has in-frame clones only and misses some. This sample has 80,000 to 90,000 clones, with approximately 85% found just once. Sequencing was performed on peripheral blood. These receptors were taken from an elderly woman with COVID-19, enrolled during active disease.

This chain links TRBV4-2 with TRBJ1-4; TRBD1 aligns across 9 bases. This CDR3 is built from 14 residues. V was clipped by 1 base and J by 7 bases; unmatched bases: 1. Germline V gene lookup returns CDR1 LGHNA and CDR2 YNFKEQ. CDR3 DNA sequence: TGTGCCAGCAGCCAAGGACAGGGGGTTGAAAAACTGTTTTTT. Translated, it gives CASSQGQGVEKLFF.

The chain carries TRBV10-1 and TRBJ2-7; 12 nucleotides match TRBD1. The germline gives CDR1 WNHNN, CDR2 SYGVQD (reference sequence). This CDR3 contains 15 residues. V lost 8 bases and J lost 5; bases outside the gene matches: 10. The chain's CDR3 is CASPPGDRGLDEQYF. The CDR3 DNA reads TGCGCCAGCCCCCCAGGGGACAGGGGGCTCGACGAGCAGTACTTC.

V is TRBV30 and J is TRBJ2-7, with D possibly TRBD1 on 5 matching bases. The CDR3 runs to 15 residues. Germline CDR1 is GTSNPN and CDR2 is SVGIG (reference sequence). V was pared by 0 bases and J by 2 bases, with 14 bases between. In DNA form, the CDR3 reads TGTGCCTGGAGTGTCTCCCTACAGGCCACCTACGAGCAGTACTTC. Translating it yields CAWSVSLQATYEQYF.

This clone is a singleton in its sample. This chain connects TRBV7-2 to TRBJ1-2; 9 bases are a match to TRBD1. CDR1 is SGHTA and CDR2 is FQGNSA in the germline V gene. This CDR3 region has 14 residues. The V segment lost 5 bases and the J segment 3 bases; nucleotides outside the gene matches: 4. Here the CDR3 DNA reads TGTGCCAGCAGCCCACAGGGGGCGGACTATGGCTACACCTTC. It specifies CASSPQGADYGYTF.

The chain carries TRBV19 and TRBJ2-2, with 8 bases lining up with TRBD1. Germline V gene data show CDR1 as LNHDA and CDR2 as SQIVND (reference sequence). This CDR3 spans 14 amino acids. V dropped 7 bases and J dropped 2; count of bases not matched to a gene: 3. The chain's CDR3 is CASMGQVNTGELFF. The CDR3 DNA reads as TGTGCCAGTATGGGACAGGTTAACACCGGGGAGCTGTTTTTT.

The chain links TRBV19 to TRBJ2-1, with TRBD2 matching over 9 bases. This CDR3 comprises 16 residues. CDR1 and CDR2 (germline): LNHDA, SQIVND (reference sequence). V lost 7 bases and J lost 0; bases outside the gene matches: 7. CDR3 sequence: CASKGLAGSSYNEQFF. The CDR3 DNA sequence: TGTGCCAGTAAGGGGCTAGCGGGAAGCTCCTACAATGAGCAGTTCTTC.

Only one count was recorded for this clone. This rearrangement joins TRBV7-2 to TRBJ2-5; TRBD2 agrees at 9 bases. Germline values: CDR1 SGHTA, CDR2 FQGNSA. The V segment lost 5 bases and the J segment 5 bases; nucleotides outside the gene matches: 9. CDR3 length: 15 residues. The CDR3 protein is CASSVSGGAGETQYF. As DNA, the CDR3 is TGTGCCAGCAGCGTTAGCGGGGGCGCGGGGGAGACCCAGTACTTC. Combining the CDR3 with reference TRBV7-2 and TRBJ2-5 gives the whole variable domain GAGVSQSPSNKVTEKGKDVELRCDPISGHTALYWYRQSLGQGLEFLIYFQGNSAPDKSGLPSDRFSAERTGGSVSTLTIQRTQQEDSAVYLCASSVSGGAGETQYFGPGTRLLVL.

This chain connects TRBV12-3 or TRBV12-4 to TRBJ1-6; D is unresolved. This CDR3 is built from 12 residues. V shed 3 bases and J shed 7 bases, with 4 bases lying between them. For the CDR3, the DNA is TGTGCCAGCAGTTTCCAGAATTCACCCCTCCACTTT. This sequence encodes CASSFQNSPLHF.

The genes are TRBV30 and TRBJ2-2; no definite D call. Trimming took 3 bases from V and 6 from J, leaving 8 bases between them. The germline V gene has CDR1 GTSNPN and CDR2 SVGIG (reference sequence). CDR3 length: 12 residues. The CDR3 protein is CAWSVGAGELFF. The CDR3 DNA reads TGTGCCTGGAGCGTAGGAGCCGGGGAGCTGTTTTTT.

The rearrangement links TRBV4-2 to TRBJ2-5, with TRBD1 matching over 8 bases. V shed 4 bases, J shed 5 bases, and the junction held 12 bases outside the gene matches. This CDR3 comprises 16 residues. The germline CDR1 and CDR2 sequences are LGHNA and YNFKEQ. DNA of the CDR3: TGTGCCAGCAGCCGGGTCGACAGGGGTATTCGGGAGACCCAGTACTTC. It codes for CASSRVDRGIRETQYF.

The V call is TRBV3-1 (or the pseudogene TRBV3-2), the J call TRBJ2-1, with TRBD2 identical over 12 bases. The CDR3 is made up of 15 amino acids. Germline lookup yields CDR1 LGHDT and CDR2 YNNKEL (reference sequence). V shed 3 bases, J shed 6 bases, and the junction held 3 bases outside the gene matches. This CDR3 reads CASSQTSGSLNEQFF. CDR3 coding DNA: TGTGCCAGCAGCCAGACTAGCGGGAGTCTCAATGAGCAGTTCTTC.

V and J are TRBV11-2 and TRBJ1-6, with D hard to call. Per the germline V gene, CDR1 is SGHAT and CDR2 is FQNNGV. V was trimmed by 5 bases and J by 0 bases, leaving 5 bases between them. The CDR3 spans 14 residues. CDR3 DNA: TGTGCCAGCAGCCTGAGCTCCTATAATTCACCCCTCCACTTT. Its translation is CASSLSSYNSPLHF.

This chain joins TRBV18 and TRBJ2-2, with 7 bases lining up with TRBD1. Germline V gene lookup returns CDR1 KGHSH and CDR2 LQKENI. The CDR3 extends over 15 amino acids. With V trimmed by 6 bases and J by 5 bases, 9 bases remained unmatched. CDR3 region: CASSQGQLVTGELFF. The CDR3, as DNA: TGTGCCAGCTCGCAGGGACAGCTCGTGACCGGGGAGCTGTTTTTT.

This chain joins TRBV2 and TRBJ2-7; 7 bases fit TRBD2. Looked up from germline, CDR1 is SNHLY and CDR2 is FYNNEI. V lost 10 bases to trimming and J lost 1 base; unmatched junction nucleotides: 10. The length of the CDR3 is 14 residues. This CDR3 is CAITQAGRSYEQYF. The CDR3 DNA sequence: TGTGCCATCACCCAAGCGGGACGGTCCTACGAGCAGTACTTC. Full variable domain (rest looked up from reference TRBV2 and TRBJ2-7): EPEVTQTPSHQVTQMGQEVILRCVPISNHLYFYWYRQILGQKVEFLVSFYNNEISEKSEIFDDQFSVERPDGSNFTLKIRSTKLEDSAMYFCAITQAGRSYEQYFGPGTRLTVT.

The gene calls are TRBV6-1 and TRBJ1-2, with 8 bases fitting TRBD1. This CDR3 has 14 amino acids. The junction had 4 bases not matched to a gene; V was cut back by 3 bases and J by 4 bases. Germline assignment: CDR1 MNHNS and CDR2 SASEGT. DNA for the CDR3: TGTGCCAGCAGTGAGCGGGACAGGATCTATGGCTACACCTTC. Its protein product is CASSERDRIYGYTF.

This clone has a single count. The rearrangement links TRBV5-6 to TRBJ2-7; D not certain. Trimming left V 2 bases short and J 5 bases short, with 14 bases between. Germline assignment: CDR1 SGHDT and CDR2 YYEEEE. There are 14 residues in the CDR3. CDR3 loop: CASSLTRIRDEQYF. The CDR3, as DNA: TGTGCCAGCAGCTTAACAAGAATCCGGGACGAGCAGTACTTC.

This chain links TRBV15 with TRBJ2-2; TRBD2 might be the D (7 bases). CDR1 and CDR2 (germline): LNHNV, YYDKDF (reference sequence). The CDR3 sequence is 17 residues long. The V and J ends lost 1 base and 5 bases respectively, with 17 bases between them. The CDR3 region has the DNA TGTGCCACCAGCAGAGGCTGGCGGGGGCCGAGGACCGGGGAGCTGTTTTTT. Its translation: CATSRGWRGPRTGELFF.